These 13 T cell receptor beta chains were all obtained from the same sample, sequenced in a study of shared clonotypes between healthy human individuals. This table comes from immunoSEQ multiplex PCR, and its TCRdb copy is limited to in-frame clones, with some not included. Seen here are approximately 2,300,000 clones, around 90% observed once, and the top ten hold approximately 0.4%. The material sequenced was naive CD4+ T cells from PBMCs. The subset denotes: CD45RA+ positively selected. These TCRs come from a man younger than 35 in good health. Some clones in this sample may be carry-over from other donors' samples.

The gene calls are TRBV6-6 and TRBJ2-7, with D perhaps assigned TRBD1 or TRBD2 (5 bases each). The ends were cut back, 6 bases at V and 7 bases at J, with 19 bases in the middle. The germline V gene encodes CDR1 MNHNY and CDR2 SVGAGI (reference sequence). The CDR3 is 14 residues long. CDR3 sequence: CASSQTGTIREQYF. CDR3 in DNA: TGTGCCAGCAGCCAAACCGGGACCATCCGGGAGCAGTACTTC.

This chain joins TRBV7-9 and TRBJ1-3; D unresolved. The germline V gene has CDR1 SEHNR and CDR2 FQNEAQ (reference sequence). Trimming took 4 bases from V and 3 from J, leaving 10 bases between them. The CDR3 loop spans 14 amino acids. This chain's CDR3 is CASSSPEYGNTIYF. CDR3 nucleotides: TGTGCCAGCAGCTCCCCCGAATATGGAAACACCATATATTTT.

This clone was seen once. This sequence joins TRBV18 and TRBJ1-1; perhaps TRBD1 as D (5 bases). There are 13 residues in the CDR3. V was trimmed by 4 bases and J by 4 bases, leaving 10 bases between them. Germline V lookup: CDR1 KGHSH, CDR2 LQKENI. Here the CDR3 DNA reads TGTGCCAGCTCACTCGGGGGGGGCACTGAAGCTTTCTTT. Protein: CASSLGGGTEAFF.

This chain connects TRBV7-2 to TRBJ2-3; 11 positions agree with TRBD2. Trimming removed 3 bases from V and 8 bases from J; junction bases left unmatched: 10. Germline V gives CDR1 SGHTA, CDR2 FQGNSA. The CDR3 totals 16 residues. CDR3 DNA sequence: TGTGCCAGCAGCTTCCGACTAGCGGGGCTTCAGGGTACGCAGTATTTT. Translation gives CASSFRLAGLQGTQYF.

V and J are TRBV28 and TRBJ2-1, with TRBD2 matching 8 bases. The CDR3 extends over 15 amino acids. Per germline, CDR1 MDHEN and CDR2 SYDVKM. With 5 bases clipped from V and 5 bases from J, the junction kept 8 bases outside the gene matches. Written as DNA, the CDR3 is TGTGCCAGCAGTCCCGCGGGACTAGGTAACAATGAGCAGTTCTTC. It is translated as CASSPAGLGNNEQFF.

The rearrangement links TRBV28 to TRBJ2-7; 7 bases agree with TRBD1. The junction had 4 bases not matched to a gene; V was cut back by 2 bases and J by 0 bases. Germline assignment: CDR1 MDHEN and CDR2 SYDVKM. This CDR3 has 15 amino acids. This CDR3 is CASSLIDRDSYEQYF. CDR3 nucleotide sequence: TGTGCCAGCAGTTTAATTGACAGGGACTCCTACGAGCAGTACTTC.

The chain links TRBV10-3 to TRBJ2-1; 10 bases line up with TRBD1. CDR3 size: 16 residues. J gave up 5 bases and V 0 bases, and 4 bases lay outside the gene matches. The germline V gene has CDR1 ENHRY and CDR2 SYGVKD. CDR3 sequence reads: CAISESGQGYDNEQFF. The CDR3 region has the DNA TGTGCCATCAGTGAGTCGGGACAGGGGTACGACAATGAGCAGTTCTTC.

The DNA of the CDR3 is TGTGCCAGCAGCTTAACACCCCCTGGACAGGGCGCAAGGGCCGGGGAGCTGTTTTTT. Protein product: CASSLTPPGQGARAGELFF. The V call is TRBV7-3, the J call TRBJ2-2; 8 nucleotides line up with TRBD1. The V gene's germline CDR1 is SGHTA and CDR2 FQGTGA. The CDR3 totals 19 residues. J was trimmed by 6 bases and V by 0 bases; bases with no gene match: 15.

The chain combines TRBV4-1 with TRBJ2-5; 10 bases map to TRBD2. Germline CDR1 is MGHRA and CDR2 is YSYEKL. This CDR3 comprises 16 residues. After removal of 1 base from V and 5 bases from J, the junction contained 7 bases not matched to a gene. CDR3 region: CASSQVSSGSGETQYF. CDR3 DNA: TGCGCCAGCAGCCAAGTATCTAGCGGGAGCGGGGAGACCCAGTACTTC.

V gene TRBV5-8 combines with J gene TRBJ2-2, with a weak D call TRBD1 (6 bases). CDR1 SGHTS and CDR2 YDEGEE come from the germline V gene. The CDR3 spans 15 residues. Trimming cost V 2 bases and J 4 bases, with 12 bases left between them. The CDR3: CASSLRGRGTGELFF. The CDR3 DNA sequence: TGTGCCAGCAGCTTACGGGGCAGGGGCACCGGGGAGCTGTTTTTT.

J is TRBJ2-5 and V is TRBV29-1, with D perhaps TRBD2 (7 bases). Germline V gene lookup returns CDR1 SQVTM and CDR2 ANQGSEA. CDR3 length equals 12 residues. Deletions cut 4 bases from V and 5 bases from J, with 11 bases between. CDR3 sequence reads: CSVGEGVETQYF. For the CDR3, the DNA is TGCAGCGTTGGGGAGGGGGTCGAGACCCAGTACTTC.

CDR3 protein: CASSLASLAETQYF. CDR3 coding DNA: TGTGCCAGCAGCTTAGCTTCGCTAGCGGAGACCCAGTACTTC. The chain has TRBV7-2 and TRBJ2-5; possibly TRBD2 for D (6 bases). V lost 0 bases, J lost 5 bases, and 10 bases lay in between. Germline V CDR1 and CDR2: SGHTA, FQGNSA. There are 14 residues in the CDR3.

The chain uses TRBV29-1 and TRBJ1-4; D remains unclear. Germline CDR1 and CDR2: SQVTM and ANQGSEA. The ends were cut back, 6 bases at V and 7 bases at J, with 15 bases in the middle. CDR3 length: 13 residues. CDR3 in DNA: TGCAGCGTAGCTGACGGCCGTCCTGAAAAACTGTTTTTT. Translating it yields CSVADGRPEKLFF.